Described below is a single T cell receptor (beta chain) sequence and its context. What it binds is not known. Assay used: immunoSEQ multiplex PCR; TCRdb lists only in-frame clones, some missing. The table records about 2 million clones, approximately 94% of them present only once. The sample originates from a study of shared clonotypes between healthy human individuals. CD45RO-negative, CCR7-positively selected cells formed the naive CD8 fraction, excluding terminally differentiated effector memory CD45RA+ cells. The study's findings and limits: Estimated clonotype richness was generally higher in naive than memory subsets.

This CDR3 is 14 amino acids long. CDR1 is SNHLY, CDR2 FYNNEI, per germline. The V and J ends lost 7 bases and 3 bases respectively, with 16 bases between them. The sequenced sample consisted of naive CD8+ T cells sorted from blood. V and J are TRBV2 and TRBJ2-7, with a possible D match to TRBD2 (6 bases). The source of this sequence is a young man in good health. The CDR3 is CASIQGLPFYEQYF. In DNA, the CDR3 is TGTGCCAGCATTCAGGGACTCCCGTTCTACGAGCAGTACTTC.